These 23 T cell receptor beta chains were sequenced from one sample in a study of T cell responses to AZD1222 COVID-19 vaccine. Sequencing was performed with immunoSEQ multiplex PCR; in TCRdb, only in-frame clones are kept and a portion is missing. This repertoire shows about 56,000 clones, roughly 80% found once; its top ten account for approximately 5%. The input for sequencing was peripheral blood, taken 28 days after the second AZD1222 dose. All receptors come from an adult who received the AZD1222 COVID-19 vaccine.

The rearrangement joins TRBV7-3 to TRBJ2-7; D is unclear. V was trimmed by 5 bases and J by 1 base, leaving 12 bases between them. Germline V gives CDR1 SGHTA, CDR2 FQGTGA. The CDR3 sequence is 14 residues long. CDR3 loop: CASSPIPDSYEQYF. The CDR3 DNA sequence: TGTGCCAGCAGCCCGATCCCCGATTCCTACGAGCAGTACTTC.

The chain combines TRBV5-1 with TRBJ1-4; no definite D call. V shed 0 bases and J shed 5 bases, with 8 bases lying between them. The length of the CDR3 is 14 residues. CDR1 and CDR2 from the germline V gene are SGHRS and YFSETQ. The CDR3 DNA reads as TGCGCCAGCAGCTTGGGCAGAGCCAATGAAAAACTGTTTTTT. Encoded protein: CASSLGRANEKLFF.

The chain links TRBV18 to TRBJ1-5; tentative D call: TRBD1 (6 bases). Between the trimmed V and J ends, which lost 5 bases and 6 bases, there was a span of 11 bases. CDR1 is KGHSH, CDR2 LQKENI, per germline. The CDR3 runs to 13 residues. The CDR3 bases are TGTGCCAGCTCAACAGGGTTCGGTCAGCCCCAGCATTTT. Translated: CASSTGFGQPQHF.

Here the CDR3 reads CASSPDRGAYCNQPQHF. In DNA form, the CDR3 reads TGCGCCAGCAGCCCCGACAGGGGGGCTTACTGTAATCAGCCCCAGCATTTT. This chain joins TRBV4-3 and TRBJ1-5; 9 positions match TRBD1. CDR1 and CDR2 (germline): LGHNA, YSLEER. J was trimmed by 4 bases and V by 4 bases; bases with no gene match: 11. The CDR3 sequence is 17 residues long.

This clone was seen more than once but under ten times. In DNA form, the CDR3 reads TGTGCCAGCAGTGACCCAGGGTACCCTGAAGCTTTCTTT. Translation: CASSDPGYPEAFF. The chain combines TRBV6-1 with TRBJ1-1, with D possibly matching TRBD1 (5 bases). CDR3 length: 13 residues. Trimming removed 3 bases at V and 6 bases at J, with 11 bases between. CDR1 and CDR2 from the germline V gene are MNHNS and SASEGT.

The chain uses TRBV6-5 and TRBJ2-1; TRBD2 is a possible D gene (5 bases). There are 13 residues in the CDR3. V gave up 5 bases and J gave up 7 bases, with 12 bases separating them. The V gene's germline CDR1 is MNHEY and CDR2 SVGAGI. CDR3 DNA sequence: TGTGCCAGCAGTAGCGGCCCCGGGAATGAGCAGTTCTTC. Its protein is CASSSGPGNEQFF.

The rearrangement links TRBV5-4 to TRBJ2-1; 9 nucleotides align to TRBD2. CDR1 is SGHNT, CDR2 YYREEE, per germline (reference sequence). Trimming removed 1 base from V and 5 bases from J; junction bases left unmatched: 13. The CDR3 consists of 18 residues. For the CDR3, the DNA is TGTGCCAGCAGCTTGTTTTCCGGTAGCGGGAGAGATCACAATGAGCAGTTCTTC. Protein sequence: CASSLFSGSGRDHNEQFF.

This clone is medium-sized. The chain is built from TRBV19 and TRBJ2-7, with 13 bases aligning to TRBD2. The CDR3 contains 16 residues. In germline, CDR1 is LNHDA, CDR2 SQIVND (reference sequence). V shed 6 bases, J shed 7 bases, and the junction held 12 bases outside the gene matches. CDR3 nucleotides: TGTGCCAGTAGCAATTTTGGACTAGCGGGAGATCGGGAGCAGTACTTC. This gives the protein CASSNFGLAGDREQYF.

The chain has TRBV6-5 and TRBJ1-2; TRBD1 is a possible D gene (5 bases). CDR3 length: 14 amino acids. With 7 bases removed from V and 0 bases from J, the gap between germline ends came to 12 bases. Germline lookup yields CDR1 MNHEY and CDR2 SVGAGI. CDR3 amino acids: CASNRDPANYGYTF. In DNA form, the CDR3 reads TGTGCCAGCAATCGGGACCCAGCTAACTATGGCTACACCTTC.

The chain employs TRBV19 and TRBJ1-1, with 8 bases fitting TRBD1. CDR1 is LNHDA, CDR2 SQIVND, per germline (reference sequence). The CDR3 runs 16 residues. V shed 1 base and J 4 bases; nucleotides not matched to a gene: 8. CDR3 sequence: CASSIGQGTGGTEAFF. The CDR3 DNA sequence: TGTGCCAGTAGTATAGGACAGGGGACGGGAGGCACTGAAGCTTTCTTT. Variable domain in full (rest from reference TRBV19 and TRBJ1-1): DGGITQSPKYLFRKEGQNVTLSCEQNLNHDAMYWYRQDPGQGLRLIYYSQIVNDFQKGDIAEGYSVSREKKESFPLTVTSAQKNPTAFYLCASSIGQGTGGTEAFFGQGTRLTVV.

The rearrangement links TRBV7-9 to TRBJ1-3, with TRBD1 matching 7 bases. Germline values: CDR1 SEHNR, CDR2 FQNEAQ (reference sequence). The CDR3 consists of 15 residues. V gave up 1 base and J gave up 2 bases; unmatched junction bases: 2. CDR3 amino acids: CASSLEGTAGNTIYF. The CDR3 DNA reads as TGTGCCAGCAGCTTAGAAGGGACAGCTGGAAACACCATATATTTT. Full variable domain (outside the CDR3, taken from reference TRBV7-9 and TRBJ1-3): DTGVSQNPRHKITKRGQNVTFRCDPISEHNRLYWYRQTLGQGPEFLTYFQNEAQLEKSRLLSDRFSAERPKGSFSTLEIQRTEQGDSAMYLCASSLEGTAGNTIYFGEGSWLTVV.

This clone was counted once. This sequence joins TRBV20-1 and TRBJ1-1; D unresolved. The CDR3 covers 11 residues. Germline values: CDR1 DFQATT, CDR2 SNEGSKA (reference sequence). The CDR3 DNA is TGCAGGACCTCCGGAAACACTGAAGCTTTCTTT. This gives the protein CRTSGNTEAFF.

This rearrangement joins TRBV15 to TRBJ1-2; TRBD1 might be the D (6 bases). The ends were cut back, 7 bases at V and 2 bases at J, with 14 bases in the middle. The CDR3 covers 14 residues. The germline gives CDR1 LNHNV, CDR2 YYDKDF (reference sequence). The CDR3 sequence: CATTSQTGNYGYTF. The CDR3 bases are TGTGCCACCACCTCCCAAACAGGGAACTATGGCTACACCTTC.

This clone has only one observation. The chain recombines TRBV7-2 with TRBJ1-2; D might be TRBD1 (5 bases). CDR3 length: 13 residues. The germline V and J ends were trimmed by 3 bases and 3 bases, with 8 bases remaining between them. Germline assignment: CDR1 SGHTA and CDR2 FQGNSA. The CDR3 loop is CASSLGPDYGYTF. The CDR3 nucleotides read TGTGCCAGCAGCTTGGGGCCAGACTATGGCTACACCTTC.

The gene calls are TRBV6-2 or TRBV6-3 and TRBJ1-1; D is perhaps TRBD1 (6 bases). There are 12 residues in the CDR3. Germline V gene sequence: CDR1 MNHEY, CDR2 SVGEGT. V was pared by 9 bases and J by 8 bases, with 16 bases between. CDR3 in amino acids: CASSPHGGEAFF. CDR3 DNA sequence: TGTGCCAGTAGCCCCCACGGGGGCGAAGCTTTCTTT.

V is TRBV11-1 and J is TRBJ2-7, with D unresolved. Germline V gene lookup returns CDR1 SGHAT and CDR2 FQDESV (reference sequence). The CDR3 contains 14 residues. V lost 2 bases and J lost 5, with 13 bases in between. CDR3 nucleotides: TGTGCCAGCAGCTTACCCGGCTATTACCACGAGCAGTACTTC. Its protein is CASSLPGYYHEQYF.

This clone was seen once. V usage is TRBV2 and J usage is TRBJ1-6; D gene ambiguous. The V end was cut by 8 bases, the J end by 0 bases, with 11 bases between. The CDR3 loop spans 15 amino acids. Germline V gives CDR1 SNHLY, CDR2 FYNNEI. CDR3 bases: TGTGCCAGCTTAGGCGGCAGCTCCTATAATTCACCCCTCCACTTT. Translated: CASLGGSSYNSPLHF.

The CDR3 region has the DNA TGTGCCAGCAGCTCGGGACTAGCGGCTCCCACAGATACGCAGTATTTT. Protein: CASSSGLAAPTDTQYF. The chain is built from TRBV7-2 and TRBJ2-3; TRBD2 matches 11 bases. The germline CDR1 and CDR2 sequences are SGHTA and FQGNSA. V lost 4 bases and J lost 2; bases outside the gene matches: 5. The CDR3 length is 16 residues.

The chain employs TRBV29-1 and TRBJ2-2; D not certain. With 4 bases removed from V and 1 base from J, the gap between germline ends came to 7 bases. The CDR3 loop spans 13 amino acids. Per germline, CDR1 SQVTM and CDR2 ANQGSEA. CDR3 sequence (DNA): TGCAGCGTTGCTCGGCAGAACACCGGGGAGCTGTTTTTT. This sequence encodes CSVARQNTGELFF.

The chain employs TRBV6-5 and TRBJ2-7; 11 bases agree with TRBD2. This CDR3 has 15 amino acids. The V and J ends lost 5 bases and 3 bases, in that order; junction bases with no gene match: 6. Germline values: CDR1 MNHEY, CDR2 SVGAGI. CDR3 region: CASSQPSGGLYEQYF. The CDR3 DNA sequence: TGTGCCAGCAGTCAACCTAGCGGGGGGCTCTACGAGCAGTACTTC.

The chain couples TRBV7-8 to TRBJ1-2, with TRBD1 as a possible D gene (5 bases). V lost 3 bases and J lost 2, with 10 bases in between. CDR1 is SGHVS, CDR2 FQNEAQ, per germline. The CDR3 is 14 amino acids. The DNA of the CDR3 is TGTGCCAGCAGCTTTGTCGACAGCAACTATGGCTACACCTTC. Its protein product is CASSFVDSNYGYTF.

This sequence joins TRBV4-2 and TRBJ2-2, with a weak D call TRBD1 (6 bases). CDR1 LGHNA and CDR2 YNFKEQ come from the germline V gene. Trimming cost V 6 bases and J 1 base, with 12 bases left between them. There are 15 residues in the CDR3. This CDR3 is CASSLTQGNTGELFF. In nucleotides, the CDR3 is TGTGCCAGCAGTCTGACACAGGGGAACACCGGGGAGCTGTTTTTT.

This chain uses TRBV3-1 (or the pseudogene TRBV3-2) with TRBJ2-7; the match to TRBD1 covers 11 bases. Germline V gives CDR1 LGHDT, CDR2 YNNKEL (reference sequence). With V trimmed by 2 bases and J by 5 bases, 5 bases remained unmatched. This CDR3 contains 15 residues. CDR3 coding DNA: TGTGCCAGCAGCCAACCGGGACAGGGGGTCCACGAGCAGTACTTC. Translated: CASSQPGQGVHEQYF.